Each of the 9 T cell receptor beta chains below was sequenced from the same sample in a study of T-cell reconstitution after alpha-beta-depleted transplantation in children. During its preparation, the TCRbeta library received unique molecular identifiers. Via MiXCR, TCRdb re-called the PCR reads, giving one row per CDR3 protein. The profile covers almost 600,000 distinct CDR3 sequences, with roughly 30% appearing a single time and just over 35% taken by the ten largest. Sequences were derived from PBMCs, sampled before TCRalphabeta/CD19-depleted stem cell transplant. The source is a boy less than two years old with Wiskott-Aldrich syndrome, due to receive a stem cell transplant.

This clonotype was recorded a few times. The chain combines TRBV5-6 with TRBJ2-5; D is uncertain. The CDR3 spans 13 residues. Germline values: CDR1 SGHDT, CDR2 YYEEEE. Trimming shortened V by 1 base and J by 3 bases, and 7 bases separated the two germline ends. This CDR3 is CASSLYYEETQYF. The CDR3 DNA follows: TGTGCCAGCAGCTTGTATTATGAAGAGACCCAGTACTTC.

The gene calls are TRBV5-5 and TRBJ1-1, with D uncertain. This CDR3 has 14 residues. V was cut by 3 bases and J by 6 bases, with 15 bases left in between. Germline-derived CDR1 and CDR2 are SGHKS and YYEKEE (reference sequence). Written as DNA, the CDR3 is TGTGCCAGCAGCTCCGAGGTGGGGTTTCCTGAAGCTTTCTTT. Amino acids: CASSSEVGFPEAFF.

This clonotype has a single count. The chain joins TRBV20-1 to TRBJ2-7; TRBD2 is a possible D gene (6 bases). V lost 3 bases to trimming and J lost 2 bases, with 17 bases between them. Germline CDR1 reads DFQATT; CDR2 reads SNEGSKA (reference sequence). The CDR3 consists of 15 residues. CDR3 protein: CSASTGVGPAYEQYF. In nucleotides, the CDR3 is TGCAGTGCTAGTACGGGAGTGGGACCAGCCTACGAGCAGTACTTC.

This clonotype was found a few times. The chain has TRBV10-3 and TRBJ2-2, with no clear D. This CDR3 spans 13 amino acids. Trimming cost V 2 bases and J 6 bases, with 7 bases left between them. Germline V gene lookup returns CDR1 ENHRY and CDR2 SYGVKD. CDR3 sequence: CAISEISAGELFF. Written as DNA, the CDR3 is TGTGCCATCAGTGAGATATCCGCCGGGGAGCTGTTTTTT.

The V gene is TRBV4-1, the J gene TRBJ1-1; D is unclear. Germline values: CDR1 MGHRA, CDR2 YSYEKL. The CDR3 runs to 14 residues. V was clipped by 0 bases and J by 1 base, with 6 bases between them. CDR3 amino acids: CASSQDSPNTEAFF. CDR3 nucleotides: TGCGCCAGCAGCCAAGATTCCCCGAACACTGAAGCTTTCTTT.

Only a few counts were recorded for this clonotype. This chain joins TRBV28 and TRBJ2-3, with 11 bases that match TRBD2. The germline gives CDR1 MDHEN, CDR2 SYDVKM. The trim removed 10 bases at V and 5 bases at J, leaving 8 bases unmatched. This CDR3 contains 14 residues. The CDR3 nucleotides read TGTGCCAACCCTAGCGGGAGGAATGAAGATACGCAGTATTTT. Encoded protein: CANPSGRNEDTQYF.

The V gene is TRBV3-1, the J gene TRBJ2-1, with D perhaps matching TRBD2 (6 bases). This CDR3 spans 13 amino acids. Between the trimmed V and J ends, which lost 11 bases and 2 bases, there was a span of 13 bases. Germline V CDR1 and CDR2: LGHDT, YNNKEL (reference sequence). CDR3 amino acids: CAAGTPPYNEQFF. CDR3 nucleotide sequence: TGTGCCGCCGGGACTCCCCCCTACAATGAGCAGTTCTTC.

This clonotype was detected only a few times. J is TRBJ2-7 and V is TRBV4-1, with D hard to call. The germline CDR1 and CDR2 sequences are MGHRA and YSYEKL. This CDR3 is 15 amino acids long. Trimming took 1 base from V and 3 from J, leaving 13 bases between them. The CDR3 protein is CASSQVARTDYEQYF. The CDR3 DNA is TGCGCCAGCAGCCAAGTCGCTAGAACCGACTACGAGCAGTACTTC.

The DNA of the CDR3 is TGTGCCAGCCTTTCCGGGAGCTACAATGAGCAGTTCTTC. As protein: CASLSGSYNEQFF. J is TRBJ2-1 and V is TRBV2; possible D gene TRBD2, 6 bases. This CDR3 has 13 amino acids. Trimming shortened V by 8 bases and J by 3 bases, and 11 bases separated the two germline ends. The germline gives CDR1 SNHLY, CDR2 FYNNEI.